This TCR beta chain originates from a study of blood T cell repertoires in COVID-19. Study-level background: From the United States, Italy and Spain came samples of acute and convalescent COVID-19. T cells, B-cell-depleted T cells, or PBMCs supplied cDNA or gDNA.

In germline, CDR1 is KGHDR, CDR2 SFDVKD. V shed 7 bases and J 9 bases; nucleotides not matched to a gene: 8. The CDR3 covers 14 residues. Assay: immunoSEQ multiplex PCR; the TCRdb copy retains only in-frame clones and omits some. The sample has 200,000 to 250,000 clones, 86% seen once. This sequence originates from an elderly man with acute or convalescent COVID-19. The rearrangement joins TRBV24-1 to TRBJ2-1; TRBD1 matches at 10 bases. Sequencing was performed on peripheral blood. The CDR3 DNA reads TGTGCCACCAGCCCGGGACAGGGGTCGGGTGAGCAGTTCTTC. As protein: CATSPGQGSGEQFF.